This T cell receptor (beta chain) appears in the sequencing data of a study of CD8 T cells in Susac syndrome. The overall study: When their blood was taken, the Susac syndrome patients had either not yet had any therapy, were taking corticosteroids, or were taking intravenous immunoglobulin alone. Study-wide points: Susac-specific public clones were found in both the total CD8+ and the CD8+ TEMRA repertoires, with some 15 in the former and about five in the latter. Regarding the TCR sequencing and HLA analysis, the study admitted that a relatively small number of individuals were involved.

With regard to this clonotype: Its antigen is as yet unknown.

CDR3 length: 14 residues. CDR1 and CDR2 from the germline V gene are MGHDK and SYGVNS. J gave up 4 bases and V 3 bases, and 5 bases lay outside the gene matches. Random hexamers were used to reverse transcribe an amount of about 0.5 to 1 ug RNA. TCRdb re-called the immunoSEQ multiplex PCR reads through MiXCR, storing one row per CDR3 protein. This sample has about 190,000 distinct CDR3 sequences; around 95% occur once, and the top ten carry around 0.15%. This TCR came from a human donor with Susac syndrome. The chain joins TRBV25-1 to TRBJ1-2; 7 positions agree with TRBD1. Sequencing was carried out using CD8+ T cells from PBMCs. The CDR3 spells CASSDWDSPYGYTF. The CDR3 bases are TGTGCCAGCAGTGACTGGGACAGCCCCTATGGCTACACCTTC.